Listed below are T cell receptor beta chains from one sample, sequenced in a study of T cells in Graves' hyperthyroidism and ophthalmopathy. TCRdb fed the multiplex PCR reads into MiXCR, producing one record per CDR3 protein. The table lists roughly 800,000 distinct CDR3 sequences, about 38% of them singletons. Sequencing input: blood. All receptors come from a man in his late teens or twenties with Graves' hyperthyroidism. Both conserved end residues are part of each CDR3. A D gene is named only where the DNA matches it firmly. Only part of the rows carry a size: once, few, many, or a class if the clone is expanded.

V gene	clone size	J gene	D gene	CDR3 protein	CDR3 DNA
TRBV20-1	few	TRBJ1-2	.	CSARLGAEDYGYTF	TGCAGTGCTAGATTAGGGGCAGAAGACTATGGCTACACCTTC
TRBV29-1	.	TRBJ2-6	.	CSGGASGANVLTF	TGCAGCGGAGGGGCCTCTGGGGCCAACGTCCTGACTTTC
TRBV7-6	.	TRBJ2-7	TRBD1	CASSSGTGGVYEQYF	TGCGCCAGCAGCTCGGGGACAGGGGGTGTTTACGAGCAGTACTTC
TRBV5-4	few	TRBJ1-6	.	CASSLTGGGNSPLHF	TGTGCCAGCAGCTTGACGGGGGGCGGTAATTCACCCCTCCACTTT
TRBV5-6	.	TRBJ2-7	.	CASSPSRGQQLYF	TGTGCCAGCAGCCCAAGCCGGGGGCAGCAGCTGTACTTC
TRBV9	.	TRBJ2-7	.	CASSSRPGEDEQYF	TGTGCCAGCAGCTCCCGGCCGGGGGAAGACGAGCAGTACTTC
TRBV7-6	many	TRBJ1-4	TRBD1	CASSSGQAKAGKLFF	TGTGCCAGCAGCTCCGGACAGGCCAAAGCTGGAAAACTGTTTTTT
TRBV29-1	once	TRBJ1-1	.	CSLALWGDTEAFF	TGCAGCTTGGCCTTATGGGGAGACACTGAAGCTTTCTTT
TRBV7-8	many	TRBJ1-2	TRBD1	CASSSPTGTNYGYTF	TGTGCCAGCAGCTCGCCGACAGGGACTAACTATGGCTACACCTTC
TRBV19	.	TRBJ1-1	.	CASSIDREDSANTEAFF	TGTGCCAGTAGTATAGATCGGGAGGACAGCGCGAACACTGAAGCTTTCTTT
TRBV5-5	once	TRBJ1-5	.	CASSQGSRQPQHF	TGTGCCAGCAGCCAGGGCTCGCGGCAGCCCCAGCATTTT
TRBV7-9	.	TRBJ1-4	.	CASTSRGRGGNEKLFF	TGTGCCAGCACCTCCCGGGGCCGCGGCGGTAATGAAAAACTGTTTTTT
TRBV29-1	.	TRBJ1-6	.	CSVGDYNSPLHF	TGCAGCGTTGGGGACTATAATTCACCCCTCCACTTT
TRBV7-8	many	TRBJ1-1	.	CASSQGVERNTEAFF	TGTGCCAGCAGCCAAGGGGTGGAACGGAACACTGAAGCTTTCTTT
TRBV7-2	few	TRBJ2-5	.	CASSLYWIQETQYF	TGTGCCAGCAGCTTATACTGGATTCAAGAGACCCAGTACTTC
TRBV7-9	.	TRBJ1-4	.	CASSPTWGGPDEKLFF	TGTGCCAGCAGCCCAACGTGGGGGGGGCCAGACGAAAAACTGTTTTTT
TRBV10-3	many	TRBJ2-5	.	CAISESQETQYF	TGTGCCATCAGTGAGTCGCAAGAGACCCAGTACTTC
TRBV7-2	.	TRBJ1-3	.	CASSSGAF	TGTGCCAGCAGCTCGGGGGCATTT
TRBV12-3/TRBV12-4	many	TRBJ1-3	.	CATCEGYGNTIYF	TGTGCCACCTGCGAGGGTTACGGAAACACCATATATTTT
TRBV25-1	many	TRBJ1-5	TRBD1	CASSDRQGTANQPQHF	TGTGCCAGCAGTGACCGACAAGGGACAGCGAATCAGCCCCAGCATTTT
TRBV10-3	many	TRBJ2-5	.	CAIQGGQGVRETQYF	TGTGCCATCCAAGGGGGGCAGGGGGTACGAGAGACCCAGTACTTC
TRBV4-1	few	TRBJ2-7	.	CASSITSGPHEQYF	TGCGCCAGCAGCATAACGAGCGGGCCCCACGAGCAGTACTTC
TRBV29-1	many	TRBJ1-1	TRBD1	CSVRPGTENTEAFF	TGCAGCGTCCGACCCGGGACAGAGAACACTGAAGCTTTCTTT
TRBV12-3/TRBV12-4	.	TRBJ1-2	.	CASSPREGWYYGYTF	TGTGCCAGCAGTCCGAGGGAAGGGTGGTACTATGGCTACACCTTC
TRBV29-1	.	TRBJ1-4	.	CSVDRDDGKLFF	TGCAGCGTTGATCGGGACGATGGAAAACTGTTTTTT
TRBV7-2	few	TRBJ1-2	.	CASSSTPGATNYGYTF	TGTGCCAGCAGCTCAACCCCAGGGGCGACCAACTATGGCTACACCTTC
TRBV5-6	few	TRBJ1-1	.	CASSLALAHLNTEAFF	TGTGCCAGCAGCTTGGCCTTAGCACATCTGAACACTGAAGCTTTCTTT
TRBV29-1	few	TRBJ2-6	TRBD1	CSVQGQGAYVLTF	TGCAGCGTTCAGGGACAGGGGGCCTACGTCCTGACTTTC
TRBV7-2	.	TRBJ1-2	.	CASSLALNYGYTF	TGTGCCAGCAGCTTAGCGTTGAACTATGGCTACACCTTC
TRBV10-2	many	TRBJ2-2	TRBD2	CASITTSGANTGELFF	TGCGCCAGCATCACGACTAGCGGAGCGAACACCGGGGAGCTGTTTTTT
TRBV9	.	TRBJ1-2	.	CASSPDMGRVNYGYTF	TGTGCCAGCAGCCCCGACATGGGCAGAGTGAACTATGGCTACACCTTC
TRBV6-6	.	TRBJ1-5	.	CASSAGWGQPQHF	TGTGCCAGCAGTGCAGGGTGGGGTCAGCCCCAGCATTTT
TRBV5-6	.	TRBJ2-7	TRBD1	CASSPDRVGYEQYF	TGTGCCAGCAGCCCGGACAGGGTAGGCTACGAGCAGTACTTC
TRBV7-6	.	TRBJ2-5	.	CASSPYNKETQYF	TGTGCCAGCAGCCCGTATAATAAAGAGACCCAGTACTTC
TRBV10-3	.	TRBJ2-7	.	CAISQTGVYEQYF	TGTGCCATCAGTCAGACGGGGGTTTACGAGCAGTACTTC
TRBV12-3/TRBV12-4	.	TRBJ1-6	.	CASGWPFSPLHF	TGTGCCAGTGGATGGCCGTTCTCACCCCTCCACTTT
TRBV9	.	TRBJ1-3	.	CAGSVESLGNTIYF	TGTGCCGGCAGCGTAGAATCGTTGGGAAACACCATATATTTT
TRBV7-9	few	TRBJ2-5	.	CASSLVPALGETQYF	TGTGCCAGCAGCTTAGTACCGGCGCTGGGGGAGACCCAGTACTTC
TRBV19	.	TRBJ1-5	TRBD1	CASSMRDRVVVLFNQPQHF	TGTGCCAGTAGTATGAGGGACAGGGTCGTCGTGCTTTTCAATCAGCCCCAGCATTTT
TRBV7-9	many	TRBJ1-4	.	CASSSGTGNEKLFF	TGTGCCAGCAGCTCCGGGACTGGGAATGAAAAACTGTTTTTT
TRBV7-9	few	TRBJ2-6	.	CASSPVAATSGANVLTF	TGTGCCAGCAGCCCCGTCGCGGCAACATCTGGGGCCAACGTCCTGACTTTC
TRBV7-9	many	TRBJ1-4	.	CASSLKFEKLFF	TGTGCCAGCAGCTTAAAGTTTGAAAAACTGTTTTTT
TRBV6-6	few	TRBJ1-2	.	CATHRGQYYGYTF	TGTGCTACACACCGGGGGCAGTACTATGGCTACACCTTC